This is a list of T cell receptor beta chains from one sample in a study of OX40 agonist ivuxolimab in advanced cancers. The assay was immunoSEQ multiplex PCR, and TCRdb's table has in-frame clones only and misses some. Among about 48,000 clones listed, around 79% were seen once. Material: CD4+ or CD8+ T cells sorted from blood, obtained in a trial of the OX40 agonist ivuxolimab. Every receptor here comes from an adult with an advanced solid tumor such as melanoma, head and neck, liver or kidney cancer. The CDR3 runs from the conserved cysteine through the conserved F or W. Fields, in order: J gene, clone size, V gene, D gene, CDR3 protein, CDR3 DNA. D genes are given only for firm matches. The size entry is marked missing in some rows and otherwise reads once, few, many or a size class.

TRBJ2-3	.	TRBV7-8	TRBD2	CASSIAGGQGAQYF	TGTGCCAGCAGTATAGCGGGAGGCCAAGGGGCGCAGTATTTT
TRBJ2-4	.	TRBV6-5	.	CASSRDWVGENIQYF	TGTGCCAGCTCCAGGGATTGGGTGGGTGAGAACATTCAGTACTTC
TRBJ2-3	.	TRBV7-2	.	CASSPRGTTDTQYF	TGTGCCAGCAGCCCTCGCGGGACCACAGATACGCAGTATTTT
TRBJ2-5	few	TRBV7-9	.	CASSPERRLPHQETQYF	TGTGCCAGCAGCCCCGAGCGGAGGCTCCCTCACCAAGAGACCCAGTACTTC
TRBJ2-3	.	TRBV11-2	.	CASSLAVPDTQYF	TGTGCCAGCAGCTTAGCGGTCCCAGATACGCAGTATTTT
TRBJ1-1	.	TRBV7-3	.	CASSLVAGGHSEAFF	TGTGCCAGCAGCTTAGTGGCCGGGGGGCACTCTGAAGCTTTCTTT
TRBJ2-3	.	TRBV6-1	.	CASRDGSTDTQYF	TGTGCCAGCCGGGACGGGAGCACAGATACGCAGTATTTT
TRBJ1-1	.	TRBV30	.	CASCGTPEANTEAFF	TGTGCCTCCTGTGGGACCCCGGAGGCCAACACTGAAGCTTTCTTT
TRBJ2-6	.	TRBV7-3	TRBD1	CASSASAGDRGPGANVLTF	TGTGCCAGCAGCGCTTCAGCAGGGGACAGGGGCCCTGGGGCCAACGTCCTGACTTTC
TRBJ1-2	.	TRBV6-6	TRBD1	CASSYGQGNYGYTF	TGTGCCAGCAGTTACGGACAGGGTAACTATGGCTACACCTTC
TRBJ2-5	.	TRBV11-2	TRBD1	CASSRWWTGGETQYF	TGTGCCAGCAGCCGCTGGTGGACAGGGGGAGAGACCCAGTACTTC
TRBJ1-2	.	TRBV6-6	.	CASTDRIYGYTF	TGTGCCAGCACCGACCGGATCTATGGCTACACCTTC
TRBJ1-2	.	TRBV28	TRBD1	CASSLSPGTGVGYTF	TGTGCCAGCAGTTTATCTCCCGGGACAGGGGTTGGCTACACCTTC
TRBJ1-2	.	TRBV12-5	.	CASGTRSQGKTYGYTF	TGTGCTAGTGGTACCCGATCGCAGGGAAAGACCTATGGCTACACCTTC
TRBJ2-7	.	TRBV7-2	TRBD1	CASSLWGQGNEQYF	TGTGCCAGCAGCTTATGGGGACAGGGAAACGAGCAGTACTTC
TRBJ2-1	.	TRBV4-3	.	CASSQTWGGYRGNEQFF	TGCGCCAGCAGCCAAACCTGGGGCGGCTACCGTGGGAATGAGCAGTTCTTC
TRBJ1-2	.	TRBV29-1	.	CSVEEGNYGYTF	TGCAGCGTTGAAGAAGGGAACTATGGCTACACCTTC
TRBJ2-7	.	TRBV6-5	TRBD1	CASSSDRGGYEQYF	TGTGCCAGCAGTTCGGACAGGGGAGGGTACGAGCAGTACTTC
TRBJ1-6	.	TRBV4-3	.	CASSQEMSSPLHF	TGCGCCAGCAGCCAAGAAATGAGTTCACCCCTCCACTTT
TRBJ2-1	few	TRBV7-7	.	CASSPTGRGEQFF	TGTGCCAGCAGCCCGACAGGACGGGGTGAGCAGTTCTTC
TRBJ1-5	.	TRBV30	TRBD1	CAWSGHRGEQPQHF	TGTGCCTGGAGTGGACACAGGGGAGAACAGCCCCAGCATTTT
TRBJ2-3	.	TRBV27	TRBD2	CASRLWTSVDTQYF	TGTGCCAGCAGGCTCTGGACTAGCGTAGATACGCAGTATTTT
TRBJ1-1	.	TRBV6-5	.	CASSYFRGGNTEAFF	TGTGCCAGCAGTTACTTCAGAGGGGGGAACACTGAAGCTTTCTTT
TRBJ1-1	.	TRBV2	TRBD1	CASSGQGAEAFF	TGTGCCAGCAGTGGGCAGGGGGCTGAAGCTTTCTTT